These T cell receptor beta chains were read from a single sample in a study of control samples from healthy donors and cancer patients. Clones were read by immunoSEQ multiplex PCR, and TCRdb kept only the in-frame ones, dropping some. The table includes some 130,000 clones, over 85% detected once. Input material: blood. These TCRs come from a man aged 30 to 45 in good health. Both conserved end residues are part of each CDR3. Each record gives: V gene, J gene, CDR3 protein.

v_gene: TRBV2
j_gene: TRBJ2-5
CDR3aa: CASDSGTRAETQYF

v_gene: TRBV6-5
j_gene: TRBJ1-1
CDR3aa: CARNWTGVMNTEAFF

v_gene: TRBV19
j_gene: TRBJ2-2
CDR3aa: CASMGTNTGELFF

v_gene: TRBV19
j_gene: TRBJ1-1
CDR3aa: CASSIKDKNTEAFF

v_gene: TRBV11-2
j_gene: TRBJ2-2
CDR3aa: CASSRGQGRNTGELFF

v_gene: TRBV19
j_gene: TRBJ1-5
CDR3aa: CASSPREGGNQPQHF

v_gene: TRBV6-1
j_gene: TRBJ1-3
CDR3aa: CASSEDRGSGNTIYF

v_gene: TRBV24-1
j_gene: TRBJ2-5
CDR3aa: CATSDGPGSGRQETQYF

v_gene: TRBV29-1
j_gene: TRBJ2-6
CDR3aa: CSVYGHSGANVLTF

v_gene: TRBV11-2
j_gene: TRBJ2-7
CDR3aa: CASSLLGGSYEQYF

v_gene: TRBV7-2
j_gene: TRBJ2-7
CDR3aa: CASSLRGYEQYF

v_gene: TRBV7-9
j_gene: TRBJ1-5
CDR3aa: CASSLGAAGSQPQHF

v_gene: TRBV9
j_gene: TRBJ2-3
CDR3aa: CASSSFGTSVDTQYF

v_gene: TRBV12-3/TRBV12-4
j_gene: TRBJ2-3
CDR3aa: CASSQQGTDTQYF

v_gene: TRBV4-2
j_gene: TRBJ1-2
CDR3aa: CASSQGSYRVEGYTF

v_gene: TRBV5-6
j_gene: TRBJ1-1
CDR3aa: CASSLRQGAVQNTEAFF

v_gene: TRBV4-2
j_gene: TRBJ2-7
CDR3aa: CASSQDSWTGKFEQYF

v_gene: TRBV18
j_gene: TRBJ1-1
CDR3aa: CASSARPSAAFF

v_gene: TRBV30
j_gene: TRBJ1-1
CDR3aa: CAWSVGGNTEAFF

v_gene: TRBV30
j_gene: TRBJ2-5
CDR3aa: CAWSVRGAETQYF

v_gene: TRBV11-2
j_gene: TRBJ1-1
CDR3aa: CASSLGGTGAGFF

v_gene: TRBV6-2/TRBV6-3
j_gene: TRBJ2-1
CDR3aa: CASSSARAGNSYNEQFF

v_gene: TRBV7-9
j_gene: TRBJ2-7
CDR3aa: CASSGRYQPYEQYF

v_gene: TRBV11-2
j_gene: TRBJ1-2
CDR3aa: CASSLGRDDGYTF

v_gene: TRBV7-8
j_gene: TRBJ1-5
CDR3aa: CASSQTDSNQPQHF

v_gene: TRBV7-9
j_gene: TRBJ1-6
CDR3aa: CASSLQGNSPLHF

v_gene: TRBV6-1
j_gene: TRBJ1-1
CDR3aa: CASSETEEATEAFF

v_gene: TRBV27
j_gene: TRBJ1-4
CDR3aa: CASSDSVTEKLFF

v_gene: TRBV5-6
j_gene: TRBJ1-1
CDR3aa: CASSVYGSTEAFF

v_gene: TRBV28
j_gene: TRBJ1-6
CDR3aa: CASRVGGAGSPLHF

v_gene: TRBV28
j_gene: TRBJ1-6
CDR3aa: CASSLSRQAIPNSPLHF

v_gene: TRBV4-1
j_gene: TRBJ1-1
CDR3aa: CASSQARTGGTEAFF

v_gene: TRBV6-4
j_gene: TRBJ2-3
CDR3aa: CASSETSGGADTQYF

v_gene: TRBV6-2/TRBV6-3
j_gene: TRBJ1-1
CDR3aa: CASSDQTGFTEAFF

v_gene: TRBV27
j_gene: TRBJ2-7
CDR3aa: CASTARGQGGEQYF

v_gene: TRBV5-4
j_gene: TRBJ2-7
CDR3aa: CASSLTGGYEQYF

v_gene: TRBV7-9
j_gene: TRBJ2-3
CDR3aa: CASGWTDLPKPSTDTQYF

v_gene: TRBV7-6
j_gene: TRBJ2-1
CDR3aa: CASSRANEQFF

v_gene: TRBV4-2
j_gene: TRBJ2-3
CDR3aa: CASSPGSLQDSTNTQYF

v_gene: TRBV6-6
j_gene: TRBJ1-1
CDR3aa: CASSYGGLITEAFF

v_gene: TRBV6-5
j_gene: TRBJ1-1
CDR3aa: CASSRIDRGRTEAFF

v_gene: TRBV25-1
j_gene: TRBJ1-5
CDR3aa: CASSAGLDSNQPQHF

v_gene: TRBV4-1
j_gene: TRBJ2-5
CDR3aa: CASSLDRAGTQYF

v_gene: TRBV30
j_gene: TRBJ2-7
CDR3aa: CAWSQASASMHF

v_gene: TRBV6-5
j_gene: TRBJ2-7
CDR3aa: CASSYDRGLQRVYF